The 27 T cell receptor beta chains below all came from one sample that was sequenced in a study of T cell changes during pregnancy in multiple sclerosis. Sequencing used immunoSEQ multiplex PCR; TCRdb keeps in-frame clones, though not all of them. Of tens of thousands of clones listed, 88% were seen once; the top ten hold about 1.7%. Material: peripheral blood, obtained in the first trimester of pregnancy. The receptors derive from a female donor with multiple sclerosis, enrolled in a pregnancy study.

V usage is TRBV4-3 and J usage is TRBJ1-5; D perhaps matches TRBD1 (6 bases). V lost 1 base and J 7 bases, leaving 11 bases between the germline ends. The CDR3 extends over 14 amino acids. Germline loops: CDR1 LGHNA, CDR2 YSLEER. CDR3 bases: TGCGCCAGCAGCCAAGCAGTACAGGGACAGCCCCAGCATTTT. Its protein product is CASSQAVQGQPQHF.

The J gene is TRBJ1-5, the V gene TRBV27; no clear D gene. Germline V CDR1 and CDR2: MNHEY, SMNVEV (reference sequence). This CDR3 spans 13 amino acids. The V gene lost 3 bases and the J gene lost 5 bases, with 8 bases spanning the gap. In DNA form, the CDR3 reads TGTGCCAGCAGTTTGCAGACATATCAGCCCCAGCATTTT. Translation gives CASSLQTYQPQHF.

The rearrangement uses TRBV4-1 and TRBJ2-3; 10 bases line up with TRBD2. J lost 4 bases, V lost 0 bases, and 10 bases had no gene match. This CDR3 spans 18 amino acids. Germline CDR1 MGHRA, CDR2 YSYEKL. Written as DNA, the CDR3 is TGCGCCAGCAGCCAAGATGGGTTAGCGGGGGGTGCGGCAGATACGCAGTATTTT. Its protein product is CASSQDGLAGGAADTQYF.

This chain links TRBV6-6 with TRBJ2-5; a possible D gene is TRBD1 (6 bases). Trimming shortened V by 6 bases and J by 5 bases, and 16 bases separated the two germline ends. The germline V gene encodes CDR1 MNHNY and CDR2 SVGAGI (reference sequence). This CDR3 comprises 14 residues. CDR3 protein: CASSLPGTPETQYF. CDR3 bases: TGTGCCAGCAGCCTACCCGGGACACCCGAGACCCAGTACTTC.

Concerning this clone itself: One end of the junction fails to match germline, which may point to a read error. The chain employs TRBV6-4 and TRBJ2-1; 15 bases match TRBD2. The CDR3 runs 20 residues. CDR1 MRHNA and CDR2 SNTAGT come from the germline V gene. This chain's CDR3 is CASSHSGTSGRTLLSNEQFF. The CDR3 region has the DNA TGTGCCAGCAGTCACTCGGGGACTAGCGGGAGGACCCTCCTTTCTAATGAGCAGTTCTTC.

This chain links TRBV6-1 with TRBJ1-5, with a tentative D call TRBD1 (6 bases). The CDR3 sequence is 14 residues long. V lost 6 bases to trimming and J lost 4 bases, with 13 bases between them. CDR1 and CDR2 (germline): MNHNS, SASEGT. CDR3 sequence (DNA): TGTGCCAGCAGCTCACCAGGGGCTAATCAGCCCCAGCATTTT. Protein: CASSSPGANQPQHF.

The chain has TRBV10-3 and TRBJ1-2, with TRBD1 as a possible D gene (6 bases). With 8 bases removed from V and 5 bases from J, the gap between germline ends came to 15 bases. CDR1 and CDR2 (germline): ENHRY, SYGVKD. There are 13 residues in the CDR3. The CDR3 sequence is CAIGGAGRYGYTF. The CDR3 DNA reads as TGTGCCATCGGGGGGGCGGGGAGGTATGGCTACACCTTC.

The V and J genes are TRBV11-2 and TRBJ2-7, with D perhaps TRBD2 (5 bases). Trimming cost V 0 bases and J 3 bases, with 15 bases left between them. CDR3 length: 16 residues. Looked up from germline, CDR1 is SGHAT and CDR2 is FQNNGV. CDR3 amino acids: CASSLDLRQGLYEQYF. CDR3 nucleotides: TGTGCCAGCAGCTTAGATCTCAGGCAAGGACTCTACGAGCAGTACTTC.

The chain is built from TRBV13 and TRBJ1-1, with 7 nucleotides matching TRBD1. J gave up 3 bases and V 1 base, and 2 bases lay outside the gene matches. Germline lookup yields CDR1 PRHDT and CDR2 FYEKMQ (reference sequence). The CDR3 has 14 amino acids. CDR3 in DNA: TGTGCCAGCAGCTTAGTTCAGGGGGACACTGAAGCTTTCTTT. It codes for CASSLVQGDTEAFF.

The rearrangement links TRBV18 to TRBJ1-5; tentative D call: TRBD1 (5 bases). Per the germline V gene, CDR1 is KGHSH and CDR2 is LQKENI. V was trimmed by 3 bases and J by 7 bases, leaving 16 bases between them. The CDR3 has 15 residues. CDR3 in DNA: TGTGCCAGCTCACCCCGAGGGGAGGGAAACCAGCCCCAGCATTTT. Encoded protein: CASSPRGEGNQPQHF.

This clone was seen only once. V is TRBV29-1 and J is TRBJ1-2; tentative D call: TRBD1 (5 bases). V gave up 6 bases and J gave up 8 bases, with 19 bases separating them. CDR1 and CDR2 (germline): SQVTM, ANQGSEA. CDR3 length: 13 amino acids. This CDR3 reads CSVGGQGLRGYTF. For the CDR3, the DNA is TGCAGCGTGGGGGGTCAGGGCCTTCGGGGCTACACCTTC.

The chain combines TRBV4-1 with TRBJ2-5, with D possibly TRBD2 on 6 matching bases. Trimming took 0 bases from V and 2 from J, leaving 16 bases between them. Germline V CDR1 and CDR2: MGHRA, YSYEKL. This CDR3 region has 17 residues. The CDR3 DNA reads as TGCGCCAGCAGCCAAGAGGTTAGCGGAAGACCTCAAGAGACCCAGTACTTC. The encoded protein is CASSQEVSGRPQETQYF.

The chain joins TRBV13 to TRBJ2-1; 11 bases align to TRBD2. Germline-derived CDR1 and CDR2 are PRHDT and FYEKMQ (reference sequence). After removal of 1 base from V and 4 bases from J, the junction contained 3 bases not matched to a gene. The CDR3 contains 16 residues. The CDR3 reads CASSLDSGRAYNEQFF. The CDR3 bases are TGTGCCAGCAGCTTAGATAGCGGGAGGGCATACAATGAGCAGTTCTTC.

CDR3 nucleotides: TGCGCCAGCAGCTTGGGGGGGGACCAAGAGACCCAGTACTTC. Residues: CASSLGGDQETQYF. The chain carries TRBV5-1 and TRBJ2-5; D is possibly TRBD2 (6 bases). Germline V gene data show CDR1 as SGHRS and CDR2 as YFSETQ. CDR3 length: 14 amino acids. V lost 0 bases to trimming and J lost 0 bases, with 6 bases between them.

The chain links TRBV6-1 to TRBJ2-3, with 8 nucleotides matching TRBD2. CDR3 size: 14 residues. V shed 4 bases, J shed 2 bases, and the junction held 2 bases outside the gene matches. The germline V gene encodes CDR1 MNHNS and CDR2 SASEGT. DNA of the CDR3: TGTGCCAGCAGTGGACTAGCGACCACAGATACGCAGTATTTT. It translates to CASSGLATTDTQYF.

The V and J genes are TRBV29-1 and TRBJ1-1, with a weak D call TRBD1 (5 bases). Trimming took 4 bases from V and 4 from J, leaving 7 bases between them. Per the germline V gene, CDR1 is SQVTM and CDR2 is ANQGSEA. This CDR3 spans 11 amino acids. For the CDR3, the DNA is TGCAGCGTTGGGAGGGGCACTGAAGCTTTCTTT. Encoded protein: CSVGRGTEAFF.

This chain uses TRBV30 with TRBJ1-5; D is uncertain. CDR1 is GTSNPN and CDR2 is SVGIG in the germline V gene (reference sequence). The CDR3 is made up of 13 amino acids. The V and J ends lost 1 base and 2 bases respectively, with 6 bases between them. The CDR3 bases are TGTGCCTGGAGTGATACAGGCAATCAGCCCCAGCATTTT. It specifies CAWSDTGNQPQHF.

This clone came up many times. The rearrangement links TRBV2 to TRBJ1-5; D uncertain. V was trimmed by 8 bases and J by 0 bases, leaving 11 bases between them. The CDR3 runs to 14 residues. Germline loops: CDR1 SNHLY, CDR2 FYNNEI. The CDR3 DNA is TGTGCCAGCCTTGCGGGAAATAGCAATCAGCCCCAGCATTTT. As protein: CASLAGNSNQPQHF.

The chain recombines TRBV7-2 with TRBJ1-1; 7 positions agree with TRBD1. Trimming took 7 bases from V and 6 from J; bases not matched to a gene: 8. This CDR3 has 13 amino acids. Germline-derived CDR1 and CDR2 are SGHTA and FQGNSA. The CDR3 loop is CASIFQGGPEAFF. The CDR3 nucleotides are TGTGCCAGCATCTTTCAGGGGGGCCCTGAAGCTTTCTTT. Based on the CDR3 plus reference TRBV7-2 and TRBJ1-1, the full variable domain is GAGVSQSPSNKVTEKGKDVELRCDPISGHTALYWYRQSLGQGLEFLIYFQGNSAPDKSGLPSDRFSAERTGGSVSTLTIQRTQQEDSAVYLCASIFQGGPEAFFGQGTRLTVV.

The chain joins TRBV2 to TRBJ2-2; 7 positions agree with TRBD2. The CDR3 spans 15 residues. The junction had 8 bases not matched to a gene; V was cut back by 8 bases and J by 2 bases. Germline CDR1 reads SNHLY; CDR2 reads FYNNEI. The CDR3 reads CASAGASGNTGELFF. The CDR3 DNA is TGTGCCAGCGCCGGAGCTAGCGGAAACACCGGGGAGCTGTTTTTT.

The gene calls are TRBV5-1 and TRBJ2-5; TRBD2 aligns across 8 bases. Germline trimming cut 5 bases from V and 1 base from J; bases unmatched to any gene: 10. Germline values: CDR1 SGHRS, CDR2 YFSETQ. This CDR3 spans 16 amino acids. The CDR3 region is CASSDGLASLQETQYF. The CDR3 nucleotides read TGCGCCAGCAGTGACGGACTAGCTTCCCTCCAAGAGACCCAGTACTTC.

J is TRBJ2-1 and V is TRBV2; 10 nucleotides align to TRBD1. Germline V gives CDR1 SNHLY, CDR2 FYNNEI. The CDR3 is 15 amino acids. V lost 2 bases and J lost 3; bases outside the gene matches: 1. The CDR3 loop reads CASSERTGGYNEQFF. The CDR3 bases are TGTGCCAGCAGTGAACGGACAGGGGGCTACAATGAGCAGTTCTTC. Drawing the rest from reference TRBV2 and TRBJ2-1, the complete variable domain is EPEVTQTPSHQVTQMGQEVILRCVPISNHLYFYWYRQILGQKVEFLVSFYNNEISEKSEIFDDQFSVERPDGSNFTLKIRSTKLEDSAMYFCASSERTGGYNEQFFGPGTRLTVL.

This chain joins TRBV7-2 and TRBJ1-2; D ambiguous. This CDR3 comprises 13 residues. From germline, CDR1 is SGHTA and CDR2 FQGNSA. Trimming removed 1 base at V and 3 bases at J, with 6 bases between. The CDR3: CASSLGPDYGYTF. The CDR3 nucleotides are TGTGCCAGCAGCTTAGGTCCGGACTATGGCTACACCTTC.

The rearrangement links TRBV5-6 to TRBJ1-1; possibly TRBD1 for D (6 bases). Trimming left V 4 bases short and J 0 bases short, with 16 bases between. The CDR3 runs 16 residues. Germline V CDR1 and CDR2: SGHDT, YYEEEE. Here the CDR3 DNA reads TGTGCCAGCAGCGTAACAGGGATCGGAATGAACACTGAAGCTTTCTTT. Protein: CASSVTGIGMNTEAFF.

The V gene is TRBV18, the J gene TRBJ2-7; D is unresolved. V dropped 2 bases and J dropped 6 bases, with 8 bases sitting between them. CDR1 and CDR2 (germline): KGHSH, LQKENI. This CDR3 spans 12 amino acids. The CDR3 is CASSPRRLEQYF. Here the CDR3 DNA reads TGTGCCAGCTCACCAAGAAGACTCGAGCAGTACTTC.

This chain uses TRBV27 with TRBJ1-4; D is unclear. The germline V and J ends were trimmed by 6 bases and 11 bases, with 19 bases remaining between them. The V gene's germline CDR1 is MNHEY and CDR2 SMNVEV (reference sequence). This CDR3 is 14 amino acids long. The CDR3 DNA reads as TGTGCCAGCAGACCCCGGCGACAAGACCCTAAACTGTTTTTT. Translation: CASRPRRQDPKLFF.

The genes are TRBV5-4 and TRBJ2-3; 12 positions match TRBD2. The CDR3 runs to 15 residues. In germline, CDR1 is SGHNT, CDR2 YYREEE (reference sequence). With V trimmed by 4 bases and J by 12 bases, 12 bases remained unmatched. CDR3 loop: CASSRGLAGNVSQYF. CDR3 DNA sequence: TGTGCCAGCAGCCGCGGACTAGCGGGAAACGTCAGCCAGTATTTT.